The TCR beta chain under discussion was sequenced for a study of blood T cell repertoires in COVID-19. Study-wide context: The United States, Italy and Spain were the sources of the acute and convalescent COVID-19 samples. From T cells, B-cell-depleted T cells, or PBMCs came the material, which was cDNA or gDNA.

Looked up from germline, CDR1 is LNHDA and CDR2 is SQIVND (reference sequence). The CDR3 is made up of 15 amino acids. Trimming took 5 bases from V and 4 from J, leaving 18 bases between them. Per the original methods: Nucleated cell counts were estimated from reference gene primer amplification. Data came from immunoSEQ multiplex PCR; TCRdb stores just in-frame clones and leaves some out. The V and J calls and clone size come from that table; D and trimming were worked out from the DNA. The sample contains around 33,000 clones, approximately 80% of which appear only once. Sequenced: peripheral blood. This clonotype was sampled from a man older than 75 with acute or convalescent COVID-19. The chain has TRBV19 and TRBJ2-7; D perhaps matches TRBD1 (5 bases). The CDR3 coding sequence is TGTGCCAGTAGTCCCCGAATAGGGGATCGGTACGAGCAGTACTTC. Its protein product is CASSPRIGDRYEQYF.